Listed here is a single TCR beta chain. There is no known antigen for this receptor. Base quality data are lacking; no much larger clone is found one base away. These data originate in a study of T-cell memory formation after mild COVID-19 (dated by TCRdb to the early 2020s). For the study in its entirety: TCR sequence clusters from the two donors were largely donor specific. The cohort comprised two young, previously healthy adult volunteers, one female and one male. In a couple of donors, T-cell clones that expanded and contracted after mild COVID-19 were followed by sequencing TCRalpha and TCRbeta repertoires longitudinally.

PBMCs were isolated by Ficoll-Paque density gradient centrifugation. TCRdb lists the instrument as Illumina NovaSeq 6000. cDNA libraries for TCRalpha and TCRbeta were prepared by 5'RACE using constant-segment primers, with sample barcodes and unique molecular identifiers added. Trizol reagent was used to extract RNA from every sample. Libraries were amplified in two PCR steps, with a second sample barcode and Illumina TruSeq adapters added in the second step. The libraries were sequenced on an Illumina NovaSeq using 2 x 150 bp paired-end reads. From the authors' description of their analysis: The reads were demultiplexed and collapsed into UMI-guided consensus sequences using migec v1.2.7. Using mixcr v2.1.11, UMI consensuses were aligned to TRA and TRB V and J templates and then assembled into clonotypes. A clonotype was counted as expanded or contracted only if both edgeR and NoisET called the change significant, with noise models trained on biological replicates. For edgeR calls, the thresholds were a false discovery rate-adjusted p below 0.01 and a log2 fold-change of 1. As an exploratory analysis of dynamics, max-normalized trajectories of the 1000 most abundant clonotypes were examined with PCA combined with hierarchical clustering. Separately sequenced CD4+ and CD8+ repertoires were used to assign the CD4 or CD8 phenotype of responding clones. TCRdb took the public reads, trimmed them with fastp at Q25, ran MiXCR for clone calling and kept in-frame beta chains. Every distinct CDR3 protein forms one entry, paired with its most common genes and DNA. The V and J calls were not made by the authors but by TCRdb's processing. The sample table records approximately 290,000 distinct CDR3 sequences; under 8.5% of these occur just once. The ten largest clones take up less than 25% of the sample.

For CDR1 and CDR2, the germline V gene (reference sequence) lists SEHNR and FQNEAQ. Relative to germline, V is 1 base shorter and J is 2 bases shorter, with 10 bases between their ends. The CDR3 holds 15 amino acids from the cysteine to the phenylalanine. The kept DNA is CDR3 alone, 45 bases in frame from the first base. Points the paper makes about the study in general: Some responding clones were detected in pre-infection memory, which suggested that pre-existing cross-reactive memory T cells had joined the SARS-CoV-2 response. The study covered only a couple of mild cases, and larger cohorts including severe cases with pre-infection samples were considered necessary. Contracting CD4+ clones appeared mostly in the CM and EM memory subsets, whereas CD8+ clones were enriched in EMRA. SARS-CoV-2 specificity of the second-wave clones peaking on day 37 was not confirmed. From day 15 to 85, contracting clones showed balanced CD4/CD8 phenotypes, whereas a second wave of clones that expanded from day 15 to 37 leaned towards CD4+.

The TCR was taken from a man younger than 35 who had mild COVID-19 (a few samples of this study predate the infection). The sample titles of this study are shuffled in the database, so cell type and time point are left out; the donor was told from shared clones. The specimen sequenced was PBMCs or a T cell subset sorted from them (not recorded which). The V and J genes are TRBV7-9 and TRBJ2-3, and possibly TRBD1, on 6 matching bases. Read as DNA, the sequence is TGTGCCAGCAGCTTAGGGGGGCCCTACACAGATACGCAGTATTTT. This translates into CASSLGGPYTDTQYF.